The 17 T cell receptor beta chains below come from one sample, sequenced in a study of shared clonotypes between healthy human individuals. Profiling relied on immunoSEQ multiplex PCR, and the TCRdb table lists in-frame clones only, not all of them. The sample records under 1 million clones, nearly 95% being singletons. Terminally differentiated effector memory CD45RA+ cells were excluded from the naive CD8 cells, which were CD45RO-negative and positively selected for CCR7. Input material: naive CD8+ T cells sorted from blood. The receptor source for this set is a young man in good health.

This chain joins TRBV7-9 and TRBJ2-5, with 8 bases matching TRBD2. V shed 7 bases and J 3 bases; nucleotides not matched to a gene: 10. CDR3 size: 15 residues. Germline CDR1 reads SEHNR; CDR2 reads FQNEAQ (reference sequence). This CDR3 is CASTPSGGDEETQYF. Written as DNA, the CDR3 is TGTGCCAGCACCCCGTCGGGGGGGGACGAAGAGACCCAGTACTTC.

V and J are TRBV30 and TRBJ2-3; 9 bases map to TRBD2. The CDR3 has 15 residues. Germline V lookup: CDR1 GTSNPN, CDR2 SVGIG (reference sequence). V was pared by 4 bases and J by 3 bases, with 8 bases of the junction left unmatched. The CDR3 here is CAWTVGLAGTDTQYF. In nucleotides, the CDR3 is TGTGCCTGGACCGTGGGGCTAGCGGGAACAGATACGCAGTATTTT.

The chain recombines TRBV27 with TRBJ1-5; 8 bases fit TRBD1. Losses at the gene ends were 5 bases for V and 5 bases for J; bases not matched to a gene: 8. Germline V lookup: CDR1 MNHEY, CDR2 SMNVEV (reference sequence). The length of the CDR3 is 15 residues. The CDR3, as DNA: TGTGCCAGCAGTCCTCAGACAGGGGATCATCAGCCCCAGCATTTT. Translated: CASSPQTGDHQPQHF.

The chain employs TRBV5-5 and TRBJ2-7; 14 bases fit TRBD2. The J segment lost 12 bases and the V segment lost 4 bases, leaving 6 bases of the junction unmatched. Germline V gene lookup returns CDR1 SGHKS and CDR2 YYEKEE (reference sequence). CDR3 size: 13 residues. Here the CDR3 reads CASSMTSGRASYF. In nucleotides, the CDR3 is TGTGCCAGCAGCATGACTAGCGGGAGGGCCTCGTACTTC. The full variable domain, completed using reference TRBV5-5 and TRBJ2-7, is DAGVTQSPTHLIKTRGQQVTLRCSPISGHKSVSWYQQVLGQGPQFIFQYYEKEERGRGNFPDRFSARQFPNYSSELNVNALLLGDSALYLCASSMTSGRASYFGPGTRLTVT.

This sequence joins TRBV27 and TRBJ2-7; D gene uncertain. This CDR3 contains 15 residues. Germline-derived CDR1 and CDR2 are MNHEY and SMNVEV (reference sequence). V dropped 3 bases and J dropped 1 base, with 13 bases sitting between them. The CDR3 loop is CASSLSAAGSYEQYF. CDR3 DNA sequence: TGTGCCAGCAGTTTGTCGGCCGCTGGTTCCTACGAGCAGTACTTC.

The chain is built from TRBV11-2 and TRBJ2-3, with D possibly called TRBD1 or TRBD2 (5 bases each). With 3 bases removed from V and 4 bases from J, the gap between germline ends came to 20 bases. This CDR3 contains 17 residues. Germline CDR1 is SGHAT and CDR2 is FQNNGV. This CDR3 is CASSFTALTRGADTQYF. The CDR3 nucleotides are TGTGCCAGCAGCTTTACCGCACTCACCAGAGGGGCAGATACGCAGTATTTT.

The CDR3, as DNA: TGTGCCAGCTCACCACTAGGAGCGGGGGGCAATGAAAAACTGTTTTTT. It translates to CASSPLGAGGNEKLFF. This chain connects TRBV18 to TRBJ1-4, with D perhaps TRBD1 (6 bases). V was cut by 1 base and J by 5 bases, with 14 bases left in between. CDR3 size: 16 residues. Germline CDR1 KGHSH, CDR2 LQKENI.

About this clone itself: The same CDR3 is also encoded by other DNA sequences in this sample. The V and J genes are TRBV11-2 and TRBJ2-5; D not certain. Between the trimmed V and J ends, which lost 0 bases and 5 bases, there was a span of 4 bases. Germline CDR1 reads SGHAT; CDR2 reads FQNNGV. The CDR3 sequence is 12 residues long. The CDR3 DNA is TGTGCCAGCAGCTTAGAAGGGGAGACCCAGTACTTC. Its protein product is CASSLEGETQYF.

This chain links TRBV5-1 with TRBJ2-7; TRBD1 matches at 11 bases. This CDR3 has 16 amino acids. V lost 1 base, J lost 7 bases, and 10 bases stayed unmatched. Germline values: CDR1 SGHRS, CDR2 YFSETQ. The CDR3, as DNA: TGCGCCAGCAGCTTGCGCCGGGGACAGGGGGTCATTGAGCAGTACTTC. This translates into CASSLRRGQGVIEQYF.

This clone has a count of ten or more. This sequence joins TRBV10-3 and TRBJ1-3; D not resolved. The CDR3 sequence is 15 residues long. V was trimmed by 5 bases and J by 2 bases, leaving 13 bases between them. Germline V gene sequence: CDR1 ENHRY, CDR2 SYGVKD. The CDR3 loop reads CAISPDMAPGNTIYF. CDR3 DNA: TGTGCCATCAGTCCAGACATGGCCCCTGGAAACACCATATATTTT.

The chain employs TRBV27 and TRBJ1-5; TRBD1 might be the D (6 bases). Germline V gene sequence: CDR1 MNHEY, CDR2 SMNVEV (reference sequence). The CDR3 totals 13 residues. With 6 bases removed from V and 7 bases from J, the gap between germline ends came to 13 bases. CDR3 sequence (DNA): TGTGCCAGCAGCCACAGGGAAGGACAGCCCCAGCATTTT. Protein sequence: CASSHREGQPQHF.

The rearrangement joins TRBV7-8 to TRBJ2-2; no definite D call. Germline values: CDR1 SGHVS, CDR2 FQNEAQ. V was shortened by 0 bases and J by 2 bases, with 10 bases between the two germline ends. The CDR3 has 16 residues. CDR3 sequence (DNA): TGTGCCAGCAGCTTAGCGACGCACTATAACACCGGGGAGCTGTTTTTT. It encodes CASSLATHYNTGELFF.

The CDR3 region has the DNA TGTGCCAGCAGCTTAGTCGGACAGGGGAACACCATATATTTT. Translated: CASSLVGQGNTIYF. The V and J genes are TRBV7-9 and TRBJ1-3; 9 bases align to TRBD1. Germline CDR1 is SEHNR and CDR2 is FQNEAQ (reference sequence). J was trimmed by 7 bases and V by 1 base; bases with no gene match: 2. The CDR3 has 14 residues. The full variable domain, its missing parts supplied by reference TRBV7-9 and TRBJ1-3, is DTGVSQNPRHKITKRGQNVTFRCDPISEHNRLYWYRQTLGQGPEFLTYFQNEAQLEKSRLLSDRFSAERPKGSFSTLEIQRTEQGDSAMYLCASSLVGQGNTIYFGEGSWLTVV.

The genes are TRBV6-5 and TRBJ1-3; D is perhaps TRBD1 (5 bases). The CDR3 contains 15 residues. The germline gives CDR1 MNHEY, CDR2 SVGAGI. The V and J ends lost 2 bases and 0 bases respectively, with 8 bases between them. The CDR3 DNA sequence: TGTGCCAGCAGTTACGACAGCCACTCTGGAAACACCATATATTTT. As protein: CASSYDSHSGNTIYF.

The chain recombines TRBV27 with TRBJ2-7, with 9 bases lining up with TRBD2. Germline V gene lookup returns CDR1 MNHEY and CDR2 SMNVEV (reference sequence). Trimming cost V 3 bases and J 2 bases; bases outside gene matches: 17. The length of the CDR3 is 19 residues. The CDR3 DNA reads TGTGCCAGCAGTTTTCTTCGCACGGGCGGGAGGGGATGGGCCTACGAGCAGTACTTC. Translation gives CASSFLRTGGRGWAYEQYF.

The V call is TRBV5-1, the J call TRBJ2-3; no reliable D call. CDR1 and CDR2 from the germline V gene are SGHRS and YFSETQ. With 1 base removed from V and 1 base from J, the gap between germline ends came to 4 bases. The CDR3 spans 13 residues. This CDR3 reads CASSLWGTDTQYF. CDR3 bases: TGCGCCAGCAGCTTGTGGGGCACAGATACGCAGTATTTT.

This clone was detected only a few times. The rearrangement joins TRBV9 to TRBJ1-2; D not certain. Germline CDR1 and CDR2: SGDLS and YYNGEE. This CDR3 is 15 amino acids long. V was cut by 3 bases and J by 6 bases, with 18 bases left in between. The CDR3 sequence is CASSGGPPRGDGYTF. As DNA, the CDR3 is TGTGCCAGCAGCGGCGGACCGCCACGGGGTGATGGCTACACCTTC.